What follows is one T cell receptor beta chain and its context. Antigen unknown. Profiling relied on immunoSEQ multiplex PCR, and the TCRdb table lists in-frame clones only, not all of them. Of 500,000 to 650,000 clones detected, roughly four fifths appear once; the ten largest clones hold around 12%. The record originates from a study of shared clonotypes between healthy human individuals. Study observations and caveats: Only blood underwent sampling, and tissue repertoires likely differ.

Looked up from germline, CDR1 is MDHEN and CDR2 is SYDVKM. V shed 4 bases, J shed 4 bases, and the junction held 8 bases outside the gene matches. The CDR3 sequence is 17 residues long. The rearrangement joins TRBV28 to TRBJ2-1; 12 nucleotides agree with TRBD2. The sample taken for sequencing was PBMCs. This clonotype was sampled from a woman in her forties in good health. Some clones in this sample may be carry-over from other donors' samples. CDR3 residues: CASSSGLAGRFYNEQFF. CDR3 sequence (DNA): TGTGCCAGCAGTTCGGGACTAGCGGGCCGATTTTACAATGAGCAGTTCTTC.